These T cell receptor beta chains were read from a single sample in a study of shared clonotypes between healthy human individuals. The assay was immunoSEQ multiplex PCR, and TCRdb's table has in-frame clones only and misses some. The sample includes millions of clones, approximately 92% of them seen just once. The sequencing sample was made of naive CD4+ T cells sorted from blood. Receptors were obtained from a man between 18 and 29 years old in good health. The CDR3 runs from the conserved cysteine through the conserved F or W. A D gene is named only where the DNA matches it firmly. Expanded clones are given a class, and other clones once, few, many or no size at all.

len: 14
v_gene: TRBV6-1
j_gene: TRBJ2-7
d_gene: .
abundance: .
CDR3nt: TGTGCCAGCAGTGAAAGGGTCACATTCTACGAGCAGTACTTC
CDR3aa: CASSERVTFYEQYF

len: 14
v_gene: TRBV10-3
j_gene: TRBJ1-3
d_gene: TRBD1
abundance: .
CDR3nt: TGTGCCGCAGGACAGGGGCGGACAGGAAACACCATATATTTT
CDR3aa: CAAGQGRTGNTIYF

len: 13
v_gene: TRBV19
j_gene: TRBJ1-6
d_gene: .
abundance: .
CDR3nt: TGTGCCAGTAGTATCTCATTGCATTCACCCCTCCACTTT
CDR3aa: CASSISLHSPLHF

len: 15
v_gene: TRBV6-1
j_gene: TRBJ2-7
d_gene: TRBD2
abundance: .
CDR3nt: TGTGCCAGCCGCACCGGACTAGCGGGCGCCTACGAGCAGTACTTC
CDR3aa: CASRTGLAGAYEQYF

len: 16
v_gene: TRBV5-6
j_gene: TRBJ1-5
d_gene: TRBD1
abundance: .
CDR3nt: TGTGCCAGCAGCTTGGGGGACAGGGGAAGCAATCAGCCCCAGCATTTT
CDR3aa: CASSLGDRGSNQPQHF

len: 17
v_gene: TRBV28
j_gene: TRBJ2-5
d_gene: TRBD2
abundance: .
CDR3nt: TGTGCCAGCAGTTTATCCCCAGCGGGGGGGCCAGGGGAGACCCAGTACTTC
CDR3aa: CASSLSPAGGPGETQYF

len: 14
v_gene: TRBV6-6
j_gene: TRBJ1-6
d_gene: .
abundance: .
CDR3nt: TGTGCCAGCAGTGAGTTGTCCTATAATTCACCCCTCCACTTT
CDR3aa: CASSELSYNSPLHF

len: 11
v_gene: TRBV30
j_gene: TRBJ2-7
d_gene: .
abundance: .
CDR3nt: TGTGCCTGGAACGCGAGGGGCGAGCAGTACTTC
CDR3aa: CAWNARGEQYF

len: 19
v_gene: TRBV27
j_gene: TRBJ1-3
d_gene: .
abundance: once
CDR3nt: TGTGCCAGCAGTTTATTGCCAGGGTCGGGGCCGAGCTCTGGAAACACCATATATTTT
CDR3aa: CASSLLPGSGPSSGNTIYF

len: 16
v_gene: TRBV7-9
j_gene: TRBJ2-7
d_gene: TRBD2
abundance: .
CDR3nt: TGTGCCAGCAGCTTAGCCTTAGGAGCGGGGGGTAGCGAGCAGTACTTC
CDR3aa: CASSLALGAGGSEQYF

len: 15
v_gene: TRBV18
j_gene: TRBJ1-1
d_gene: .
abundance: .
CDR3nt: TGTGCCAGCTCACCACCCCAGGGTGGCAGTACTGAAGCTTTCTTT
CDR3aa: CASSPPQGGSTEAFF

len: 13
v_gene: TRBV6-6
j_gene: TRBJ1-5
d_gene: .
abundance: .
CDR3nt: TGTGCCAGCGTCGGGTATAGCAATCAGCCCCAGCATTTT
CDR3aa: CASVGYSNQPQHF

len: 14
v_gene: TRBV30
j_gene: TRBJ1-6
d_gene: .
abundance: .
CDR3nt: TGTGCCTGGAGTCCGGGCAGGATTGATTCACCCCTCCACTTT
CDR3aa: CAWSPGRIDSPLHF

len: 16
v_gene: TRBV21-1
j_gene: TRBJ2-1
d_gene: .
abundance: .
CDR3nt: TGTGCCAGCAGCCACCCTACTACGAGCTCCTACAATGAGCAGTTCTTC
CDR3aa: CASSHPTTSSYNEQFF

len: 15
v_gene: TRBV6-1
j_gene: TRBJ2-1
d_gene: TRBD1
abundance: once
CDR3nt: TGTGCCAGCAGTGAAATGGGGACAGTCTACAATGAGCAGTTCTTC
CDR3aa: CASSEMGTVYNEQFF

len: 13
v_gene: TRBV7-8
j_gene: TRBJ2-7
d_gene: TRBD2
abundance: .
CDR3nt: TGTGCCAGCAGCTCCGGACTAGCGGGGGACCAGTACTTC
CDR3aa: CASSSGLAGDQYF

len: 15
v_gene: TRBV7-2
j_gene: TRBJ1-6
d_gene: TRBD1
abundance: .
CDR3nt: TGTGCCAGCAGCCCGGGACAGCCCGGGAGCTCACCCCTCCACTTT
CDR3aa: CASSPGQPGSSPLHF

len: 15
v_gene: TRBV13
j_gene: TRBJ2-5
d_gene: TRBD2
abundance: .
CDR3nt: TGTGCCAGCAGCCCGGGGGGAAGGGGTCAAGAGACCCAGTACTTC
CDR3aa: CASSPGGRGQETQYF

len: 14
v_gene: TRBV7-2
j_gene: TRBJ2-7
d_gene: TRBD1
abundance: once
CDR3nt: TGTGCCAGCAGCTTAGGGACAGGAGCCTACGAGCAGTACTTC
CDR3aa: CASSLGTGAYEQYF

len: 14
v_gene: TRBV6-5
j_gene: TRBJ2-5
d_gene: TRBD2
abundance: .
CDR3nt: TGTGCCAGCAGTTACTTCCCTAGCGGGGGGCTACAGTACTTC
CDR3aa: CASSYFPSGGLQYF

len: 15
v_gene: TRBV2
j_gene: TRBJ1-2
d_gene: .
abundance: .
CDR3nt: TGTGCCAGCAGTCAGGGCAGGGGAGAAAACTATGGCTACACCTTC
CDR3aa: CASSQGRGENYGYTF

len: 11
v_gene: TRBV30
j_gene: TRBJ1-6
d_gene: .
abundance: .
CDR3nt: TGTGCCTGGAGTTCGAATTCACCCCTCCACTTT
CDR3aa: CAWSSNSPLHF

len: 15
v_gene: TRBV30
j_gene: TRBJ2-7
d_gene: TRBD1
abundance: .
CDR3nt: TGTGCCTGGAGTGTGGGGACGGACAGGGGGTTCGCGCAGTACTTC
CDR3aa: CAWSVGTDRGFAQYF

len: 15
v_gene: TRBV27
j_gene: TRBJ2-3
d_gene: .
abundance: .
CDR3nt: TGTGCCAGCAGTTTTGGGCAGACTAGCACAGATACGCAGTATTTT
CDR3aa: CASSFGQTSTDTQYF

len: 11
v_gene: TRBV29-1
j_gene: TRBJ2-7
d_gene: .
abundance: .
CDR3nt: TGCAGCGTTGAAGAGCAGGGCGAGCAGTACTTC
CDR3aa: CSVEEQGEQYF

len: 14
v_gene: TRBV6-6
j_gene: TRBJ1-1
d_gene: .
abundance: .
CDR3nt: TGTGCCAGCAGTTCCCTGGGGGGGGACACTGAAGCTTTCTTT
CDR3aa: CASSSLGGDTEAFF

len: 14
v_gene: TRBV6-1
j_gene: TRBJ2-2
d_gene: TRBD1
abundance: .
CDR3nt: TGTGCCAGCGAGACAGGGGTGATCACCGGGGAGCTGTTTTTT
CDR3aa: CASETGVITGELFF

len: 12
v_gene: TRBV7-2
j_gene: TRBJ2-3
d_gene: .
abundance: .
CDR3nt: TGTGCCAGCAGCTCGTTCACAGATACGCAGTATTTT
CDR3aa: CASSSFTDTQYF

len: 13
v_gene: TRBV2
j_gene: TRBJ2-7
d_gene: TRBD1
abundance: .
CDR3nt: TGTGCCAGCTCCACAGGGGTCTCCTACGAGCAGTACTTC
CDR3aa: CASSTGVSYEQYF

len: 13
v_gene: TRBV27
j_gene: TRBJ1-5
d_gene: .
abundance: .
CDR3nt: TGTGCCAGCAGTTTCTCTGACAATCAGCCCCAGCATTTT
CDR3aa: CASSFSDNQPQHF

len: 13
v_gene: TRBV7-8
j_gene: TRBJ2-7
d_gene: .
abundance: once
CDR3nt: TGTGCCAGCAGCTTTTCTCAGGGCTACGAGCAGTACTTC
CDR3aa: CASSFSQGYEQYF

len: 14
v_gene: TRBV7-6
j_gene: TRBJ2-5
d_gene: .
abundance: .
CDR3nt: TGTGCCAGCAGCCATTCTACAGGGAAAGAGACCCAGTACTTC
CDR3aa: CASSHSTGKETQYF

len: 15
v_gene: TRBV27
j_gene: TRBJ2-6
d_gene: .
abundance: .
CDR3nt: TGTGCCAGCAGTCCCTGGACAGCTGGGGCCAACGTCCTGACTTTC
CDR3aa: CASSPWTAGANVLTF

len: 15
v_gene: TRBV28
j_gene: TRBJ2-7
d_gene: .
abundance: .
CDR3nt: TGTGCCAGCAGCTCAACAGGGATAAGAACCTACGAGCAGTACTTC
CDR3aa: CASSSTGIRTYEQYF

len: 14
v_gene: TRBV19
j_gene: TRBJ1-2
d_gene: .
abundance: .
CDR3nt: TGTGCCAGTAGTATATCAACAGGGAGCGATGGCTACACCTTC
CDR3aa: CASSISTGSDGYTF

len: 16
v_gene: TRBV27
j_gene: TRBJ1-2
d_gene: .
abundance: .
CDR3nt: TGTGCCAGCAGTTTATCGATAGGGACTTTCTTCTATGGCTACACCTTC
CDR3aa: CASSLSIGTFFYGYTF

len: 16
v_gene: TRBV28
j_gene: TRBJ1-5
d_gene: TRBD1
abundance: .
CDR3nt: TGTGCCAGCAGTTTAGGGGACAGGGGGCGAAATCAGCCCCAGCATTTT
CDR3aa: CASSLGDRGRNQPQHF

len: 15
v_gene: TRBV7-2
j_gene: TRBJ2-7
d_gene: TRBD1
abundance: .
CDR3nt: TGTGCCAGCAGCTTCTACGGGACAGGGGTTTACGAGCAGTACTTC
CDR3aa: CASSFYGTGVYEQYF

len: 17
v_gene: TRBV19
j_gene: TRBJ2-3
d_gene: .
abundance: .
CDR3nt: TGTGCCAGTGGGCGGACTATCGGGAGAGTGGGTACAGATACGCAGTATTTT
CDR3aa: CASGRTIGRVGTDTQYF

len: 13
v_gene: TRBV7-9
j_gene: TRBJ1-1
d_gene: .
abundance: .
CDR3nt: TGTGCCAGCAGCTCAGAGATAAACACTGAAGCTTTCTTT
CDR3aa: CASSSEINTEAFF

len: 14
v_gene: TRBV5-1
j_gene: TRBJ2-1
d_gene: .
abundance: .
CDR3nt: TGCGCCAGCAGACAACAGGGAATATACAATGAGCAGTTCTTC
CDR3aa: CASRQQGIYNEQFF

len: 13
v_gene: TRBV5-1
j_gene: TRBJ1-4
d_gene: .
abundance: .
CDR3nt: TGCGCCAGCAGCCCCGGATTTAATGAAAAACTGTTTTTT
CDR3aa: CASSPGFNEKLFF

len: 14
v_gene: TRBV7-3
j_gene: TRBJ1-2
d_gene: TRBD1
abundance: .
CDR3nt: TGTGCCAGCAGCTCCGGACAGGGGGCAGGTGGCTACACCTTC
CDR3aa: CASSSGQGAGGYTF

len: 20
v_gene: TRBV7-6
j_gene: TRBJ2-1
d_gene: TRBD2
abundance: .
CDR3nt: TGTGCCAGCAGCTTAAGGTCGGGGGTACCGGGACTAGCGGAGTGGAATGAGCAGTTCTTC
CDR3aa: CASSLRSGVPGLAEWNEQFF

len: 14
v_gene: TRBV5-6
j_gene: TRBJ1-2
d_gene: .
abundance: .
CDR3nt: TGTGCCAGCAGAACAATCGGTGTCAAAAGTGGCTACACCTTC
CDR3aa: CASRTIGVKSGYTF

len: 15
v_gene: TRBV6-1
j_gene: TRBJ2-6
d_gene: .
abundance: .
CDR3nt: TGTGCCAGCAGTGAATTCGGGTCTGGGGCCAACGTCCTGACTTTC
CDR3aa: CASSEFGSGANVLTF

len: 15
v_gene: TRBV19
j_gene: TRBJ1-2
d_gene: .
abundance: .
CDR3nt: TGTGCCAGTAGTATCCCCAATGGACAGAACTATGGCTACACCTTC
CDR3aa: CASSIPNGQNYGYTF

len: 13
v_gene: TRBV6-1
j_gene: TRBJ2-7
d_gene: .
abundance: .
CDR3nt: TGTGCCAGCAGTGAATGGGGATGGCGCGAGCAGTACTTC
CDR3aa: CASSEWGWREQYF

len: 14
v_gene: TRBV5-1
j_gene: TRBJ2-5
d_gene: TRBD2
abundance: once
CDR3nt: TGCGCCAGCAGCATTACTAGCGGGAAGGAGACCCAGTACTTC
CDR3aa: CASSITSGKETQYF

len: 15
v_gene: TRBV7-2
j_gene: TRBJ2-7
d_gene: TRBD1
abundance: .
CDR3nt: TGTGCCAGCAGCTATCTACAGGGGTACACCTACGAGCAGTACTTC
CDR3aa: CASSYLQGYTYEQYF

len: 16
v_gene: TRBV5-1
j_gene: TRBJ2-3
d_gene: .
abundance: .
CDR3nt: TGCGCCAGCACTGGACTGGGAGGGGGATTCCCAGATACGCAGTATTTT
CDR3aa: CASTGLGGGFPDTQYF

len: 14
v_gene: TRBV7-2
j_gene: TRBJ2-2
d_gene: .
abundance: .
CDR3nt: TGTGCCAGCAGACTCCTTCTCCAGGGCGGGGAGCTGTTTTTT
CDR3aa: CASRLLLQGGELFF

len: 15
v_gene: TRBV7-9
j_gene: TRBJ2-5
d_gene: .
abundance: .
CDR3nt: TGTGCCAGCAGCTTAGCCTTTCAACCAAAAGAGACCCAGTACTTC
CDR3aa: CASSLAFQPKETQYF

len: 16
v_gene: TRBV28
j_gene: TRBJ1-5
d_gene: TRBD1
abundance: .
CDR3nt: TGTGCCAGCAGTGACACCGGGACAGGGGGCCGTCAGCCCCAGCATTTT
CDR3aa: CASSDTGTGGRQPQHF

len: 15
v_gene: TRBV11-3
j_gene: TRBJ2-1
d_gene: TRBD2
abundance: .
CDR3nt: TGTGCCAGCAGCTCCGGGACTAGCGGGACTGATGAGCAGTTCTTC
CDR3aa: CASSSGTSGTDEQFF